This is a list of T cell receptor beta chains from one sample in a study of molecular identifiers for immune sequencing clone quantification. TCRdb re-analysed the PCR reads in MiXCR, keeping a single row per CDR3 protein. The sample contains about 40,000 distinct CDR3 sequences, around 18% of which appear only once. The sequenced sample consisted of naive CD8+ T cells from blood, with Jurkat cell RNA spiked in. Receptors were obtained from a human donor in good health. Some libraries in this study had Jurkat cell RNA spiked in. The CDR3 runs from the conserved cysteine through the conserved F or W. D genes are given only for firm matches. The size entry is marked missing in some rows and otherwise reads once, few, many or a size class.

- TRBJ1-5 many TRBV19 CASMWQVGGQPQHF TGTGCCAGTATGTGGCAGGTCGGCGGTCAGCCCCAGCATTTT
TRBD2 TRBJ2-7 many TRBV5-1 CASSPWSGTSGIYEQYF TGCGCCAGCAGCCCCTGGTCCGGGACTAGCGGGATCTACGAGCAGTACTTC
TRBD2 TRBJ2-7 many TRBV7-2 CASSLLAGGAYEQYF TGTGCCAGCAGCCTTCTAGCGGGAGGAGCCTACGAGCAGTACTTC
- TRBJ2-7 few TRBV3-1 CASSLGGQQYEQYF TGTGCCAGCAGCCTCGGTGGACAGCAGTACGAGCAGTACTTC
- TRBJ1-5 few TRBV6-2/TRBV6-3 CASSSSKGVNQPQHF TGTGCCAGCAGTTCTTCCAAGGGGGTTAATCAGCCCCAGCATTTT
TRBD2 TRBJ2-3 many TRBV28 CASTVPSGKGDTQYF TGTGCCAGCACAGTCCCTAGCGGGAAAGGAGATACGCAGTATTTT
TRBD1 TRBJ2-1 - TRBV9 CASSSGGSPNNEQFF TGTGCCAGCAGCTCAGGGGGTTCCCCCAACAATGAGCAGTTCTTC
TRBD1 TRBJ2-5 once TRBV7-7 CASSLGPQGAGETQYF TGTGCCAGCAGCTTAGGCCCACAGGGGGCAGGGGAGACCCAGTACTTC
- TRBJ2-6 many TRBV7-2 CASSHTVPYGSGANVLTF TGTGCCAGCAGCCATACCGTGCCCTACGGCTCTGGGGCCAACGTCCTGACTTTC
- TRBJ2-7 many TRBV4-3 CASSQASHLNYEQYF TGCGCCAGCAGCCAAGCGTCACACCTTAATTACGAGCAGTACTTC
- TRBJ1-6 - TRBV28 CASSSSGRGPSPLHF TGTGCCAGCAGTTCTTCAGGACGGGGGCCTTCACCCCTCCACTTT
TRBD2 TRBJ2-7 - TRBV12-3/TRBV12-4 CASSFSGSRYEQYF TGTGCCAGCAGCTTTAGCGGGAGTAGGTACGAGCAGTACTTC
- TRBJ1-5 many TRBV9 CASSVGGGNQPQHF TGTGCCAGCAGCGTAGGGGGGGGGAATCAGCCCCAGCATTTT
- TRBJ2-7 few TRBV28 CASSREGYEQYF TGTGCCAGCAGTCGAGAGGGCTACGAGCAGTACTTC
TRBD1 TRBJ2-7 many TRBV5-6 CASSLGTGHEQYF TGTGCCAGCAGCCTTGGGACAGGGCACGAGCAGTACTTC
- TRBJ1-1 many TRBV11-2 CASSSYVDTEAFF TGTGCCAGCAGCTCCTATGTGGATACTGAAGCTTTCTTT
TRBD2 TRBJ2-4 many TRBV9 CASSERDGTSGRAKNIQYF TGTGCCAGCAGCGAACGGGACGGGACTAGCGGGAGAGCCAAAAACATTCAGTACTTC
- TRBJ2-1 - TRBV7-6 CASSSHNNEQFF TGTGCCAGCAGCTCCCATAACAATGAGCAGTTCTTC
TRBD1 TRBJ2-7 many TRBV7-2 CASRTDRDRSYEQYF TGTGCCAGCAGGACAGACAGGGACAGGTCCTACGAGCAGTACTTC
- TRBJ2-7 many TRBV27 CASSLSSPSYEQYF TGTGCCAGCAGTTTATCTTCGCCCTCCTACGAGCAGTACTTC
TRBD2 TRBJ2-7 many TRBV5-6 CASSLEVFAGGWSYEQYF TGTGCCAGCAGCTTGGAGGTTTTCGCGGGAGGATGGTCCTACGAGCAGTACTTC
- TRBJ1-5 medium-sized TRBV7-9 CASSFSGNNQPQHF TGTGCCAGCAGCTTCTCCGGAAATAATCAGCCCCAGCATTTT
- TRBJ2-1 many TRBV10-2 CASSDSLNEQFF TGCGCCAGCAGTGACTCCTTAAATGAGCAGTTCTTC
TRBD2 TRBJ2-5 - TRBV3-1 CASSPRTSGSYQETQYF TGTGCCAGCAGCCCAAGAACTAGCGGTAGTTACCAAGAGACCCAGTACTTC
TRBD2 TRBJ2-1 - TRBV28 CASSSSGLAGLMHNEQFF TGTGCCAGCAGTTCCTCGGGACTAGCGGGACTGATGCACAATGAGCAGTTCTTC
- TRBJ2-1 medium-sized TRBV20-1 CSARDSSSYNEQFF TGCAGTGCACGGGACTCGAGCTCCTACAATGAGCAGTTCTTC
TRBD1 TRBJ2-1 many TRBV11-2 CASSLPNRGLNEQFF TGTGCCAGCAGCTTACCCAACAGGGGGCTAAATGAGCAGTTCTTC
- TRBJ2-1 - TRBV7-9 CASTIIPGAYNEQFF TGTGCCAGCACCATTATTCCGGGAGCTTACAATGAGCAGTTCTTC
- TRBJ2-1 many TRBV4-3 CASSQAPAGHSVTEQFF TGCGCCAGCAGCCAAGCGCCGGCGGGACACTCGGTAACTGAGCAGTTCTTC
TRBD1 TRBJ1-6 many TRBV4-3 CASSQQGASSYNSPLHF TGCGCCAGCAGCCAACAGGGGGCAAGCTCCTATAATTCACCCCTCCACTTT
- TRBJ2-1 - TRBV9 CASSAAHNEQFF TGTGCCAGCAGCGCCGCCCACAATGAGCAGTTCTTC
- TRBJ2-2 few TRBV10-3 CATGTGDGTGELFF TGTGCCACCGGCACGGGGGATGGCACCGGGGAGCTGTTTTTT
- TRBJ2-3 - TRBV20-1 CSAPTTPWVTDTQYF TGCAGTGCTCCCACGACACCCTGGGTTACAGATACGCAGTATTTT
- TRBJ2-7 few TRBV9 CASSAEGALEQYF TGTGCCAGCAGCGCTGAGGGAGCGCTCGAGCAGTACTTC
- TRBJ2-7 - TRBV7-9 CASTLAASYEQYF TGTGCCAGCACCTTAGCGGCCTCCTACGAGCAGTACTTC
- TRBJ2-1 few TRBV5-1 CASSSGYEQFF TGCGCCAGCAGCTCCGGGTATGAGCAGTTCTTC
- TRBJ2-2 many TRBV2 CASSGGRGGLNTGELFF TGTGCCAGCAGTGGCGGCCGAGGGGGACTTAACACCGGGGAGCTGTTTTTT
TRBD1 TRBJ2-2 many TRBV27 CASSLWTGGTGELFF TGTGCCAGCAGTTTATGGACAGGTGGTACCGGGGAGCTGTTTTTT
- TRBJ1-4 - TRBV5-6 CASSLGSNEKLLF TGTGCCAGCAGCTTGGGCTCGAATGAAAAACTGCTTTTT
TRBD1 TRBJ2-7 many TRBV2 CASSEAGRQGSYEQYF TGTGCCAGCAGTGAAGCGGGGAGACAGGGTTCCTACGAGCAGTACTTC
- TRBJ2-6 many TRBV4-2 CASSPPGANVLTF TGTGCCAGCAGCCCCCCTGGGGCCAACGTCCTGACTTTC
- TRBJ2-7 - TRBV28 CASSPRDNAYEQYF TGTGCCAGCAGTCCGAGGGACAACGCCTACGAGCAGTACTTC
TRBD2 TRBJ2-2 many TRBV7-9 CASSSTRGANTGELFF TGTGCCAGCAGCTCAACCCGGGGGGCGAACACCGGGGAGCTGTTTTTT
- TRBJ2-2 - TRBV5-5 CASSPYREQNGELFF TGTGCCAGCAGCCCGTACAGGGAGCAGAACGGGGAGCTGTTTTTT
TRBD1 TRBJ1-4 many TRBV28 CASSLGWTGGDEKLFF TGTGCCAGCAGTTTAGGTTGGACAGGGGGCGACGAAAAACTGTTTTTT
- TRBJ2-7 many TRBV5-1 CASSLAYAEYEQYF TGCGCCAGCAGCTTGGCCTACGCAGAGTACGAGCAGTACTTC
- TRBJ2-6 - TRBV24-1 CATSSLNAGANVLTF TGTGCCACCAGTTCCTTAAACGCTGGGGCCAACGTCCTGACTTTC
- TRBJ2-5 few TRBV12-3/TRBV12-4 CASSLTGVETQYF TGTGCCAGCAGTTTAACTGGGGTAGAGACCCAGTACTTC
- TRBJ1-2 many TRBV4-3 CASSQDLAGRIYGYTF TGCGCCAGCAGCCAAGATCTGGCAGGGCGGATCTATGGCTACACCTTC
- TRBJ2-7 many TRBV5-1 CASFPSSSSPHYEQYF TGCGCCAGTTTCCCTTCGAGTAGCAGCCCCCACTACGAGCAGTACTTC
- TRBJ2-7 many TRBV7-8 CASSLVAPGNYEQYF TGTGCCAGCAGCTTAGTGGCTCCTGGGAACTACGAGCAGTACTTC
- TRBJ2-7 many TRBV5-5 CASSSWYEQYF TGTGCCAGCAGCTCGTGGTACGAGCAGTACTTC
TRBD2 TRBJ2-7 - TRBV7-9 CASSRTSGPSYEQYF TGTGCCAGCAGCCGGACTAGCGGACCTTCCTACGAGCAGTACTTC
- TRBJ2-6 many TRBV27 CASSFTWTSTAVLTF TGTGCCAGCAGTTTTACCTGGACATCTACCGCAGTCCTGACTTTC
- TRBJ2-7 many TRBV7-9 CASSLALGGTAYEQYF TGTGCCAGCAGCTTAGCCCTCGGAGGAACCGCCTACGAGCAGTACTTC